This T cell receptor beta chain stems from a study of T cell responses to AZD1222 COVID-19 vaccine. With respect to this clone: What it binds is unknown.

Profiling relied on immunoSEQ multiplex PCR, and the TCRdb table lists in-frame clones only, not all of them. The table has under 150,000 clones, around 94% seen once; the top ten hold about a tenth. Per the germline V gene, CDR1 is SEHNR and CDR2 is FQNEAQ (reference sequence). The CDR3 totals 15 residues. With 5 bases removed from V and 1 base from J, the gap between germline ends came to 14 bases. Notes on the study in general: Seropositive at baseline were only six AZD1222 recipients. Regions 160-218 and 743-854 dominated among vaccine-associated CD4 TCRs spanning spike. Donors in the cohort were predominantly white British and more often female, and clonal diversity was possibly underestimated. Spike-specific TCR breadth and depth grew following two AZD1222 doses.

The input for sequencing was peripheral blood, taken 28 days after the second AZD1222 dose. The sequence was obtained from an adult who received the AZD1222 COVID-19 vaccine. V usage is TRBV7-9 and J usage is TRBJ1-1; D gene ambiguous. The CDR3 loop is CASSLGTGSNTEAFF. DNA for the CDR3: TGTGCCAGCAGCCTCGGTACCGGATCGAACACTGAAGCTTTCTTT.